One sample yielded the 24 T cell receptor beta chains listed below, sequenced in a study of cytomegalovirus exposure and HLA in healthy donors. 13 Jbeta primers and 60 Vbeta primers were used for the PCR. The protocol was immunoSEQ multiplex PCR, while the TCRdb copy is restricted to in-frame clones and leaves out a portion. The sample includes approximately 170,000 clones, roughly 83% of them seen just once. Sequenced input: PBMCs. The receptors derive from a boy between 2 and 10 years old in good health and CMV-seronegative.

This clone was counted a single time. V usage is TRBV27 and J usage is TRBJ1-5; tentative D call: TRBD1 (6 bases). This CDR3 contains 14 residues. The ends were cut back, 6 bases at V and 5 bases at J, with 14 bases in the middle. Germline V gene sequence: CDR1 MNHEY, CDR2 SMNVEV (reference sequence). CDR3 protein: CASRETGYDQPQHF. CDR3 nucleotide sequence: TGTGCCAGCAGAGAAACAGGGTACGATCAGCCCCAGCATTTT.

The CDR3 protein is CASSLQGLNTEAFF. The DNA for the CDR3 is TGTGCCAGCAGCTTACAGGGGCTAAACACTGAAGCTTTCTTT. The chain employs TRBV7-3 and TRBJ1-1; perhaps TRBD1 as D (6 bases). Trimming removed 2 bases from V and 2 bases from J, with 9 bases in between. The CDR3 runs 14 residues. Germline V gene sequence: CDR1 SGHTA, CDR2 FQGTGA.

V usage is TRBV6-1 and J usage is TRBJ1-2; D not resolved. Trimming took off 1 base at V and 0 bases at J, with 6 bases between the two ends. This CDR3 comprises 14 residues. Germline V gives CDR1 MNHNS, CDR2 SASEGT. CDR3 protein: CASSEGRPNYGYTF. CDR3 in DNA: TGTGCCAGCAGTGAAGGGCGGCCTAACTATGGCTACACCTTC.

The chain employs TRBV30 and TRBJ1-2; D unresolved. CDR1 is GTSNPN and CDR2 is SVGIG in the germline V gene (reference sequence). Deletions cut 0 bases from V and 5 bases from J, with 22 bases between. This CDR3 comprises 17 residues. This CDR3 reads CAWSVRILPSTRYGYTF. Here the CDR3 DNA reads TGTGCCTGGAGTGTACGAATCTTACCGTCGACTCGGTATGGCTACACCTTC.

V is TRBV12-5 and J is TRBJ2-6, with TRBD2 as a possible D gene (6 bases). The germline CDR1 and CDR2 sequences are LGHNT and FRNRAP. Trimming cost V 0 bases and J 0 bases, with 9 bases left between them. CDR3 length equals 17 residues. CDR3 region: CASGLVLAPSGANVLTF. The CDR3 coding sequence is TGTGCTAGTGGTTTGGTACTAGCCCCCTCTGGGGCCAACGTCCTGACTTTC.

The CDR3 coding sequence is TGTGCCAGCAGCGTAGGCCCAGCGTTAGTTAGTCCCTACGAGCAGTACTTC. Translation: CASSVGPALVSPYEQYF. The V and J genes are TRBV9 and TRBJ2-7; no firm D call. Germline V gene lookup returns CDR1 SGDLS and CDR2 YYNGEE. V gave up 0 bases and J gave up 2 bases, with 18 bases separating them. There are 17 residues in the CDR3. Full variable domain (rest looked up from reference TRBV9 and TRBJ2-7): DSGVTQTPKHLITATGQRVTLRCSPRSGDLSVYWYQQSLDQGLQFLIQYYNGEERAKGNILERFSAQQFPDLHSELNLSSLELGDSALYFCASSVGPALVSPYEQYFGPGTRLTVT.

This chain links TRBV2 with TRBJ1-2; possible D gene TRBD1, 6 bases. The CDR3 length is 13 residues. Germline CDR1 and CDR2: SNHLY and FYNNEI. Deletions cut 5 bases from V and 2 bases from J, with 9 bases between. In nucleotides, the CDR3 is TGTGCCAGCAGTTACAGGGAGAACTATGGCTACACCTTC. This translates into CASSYRENYGYTF.

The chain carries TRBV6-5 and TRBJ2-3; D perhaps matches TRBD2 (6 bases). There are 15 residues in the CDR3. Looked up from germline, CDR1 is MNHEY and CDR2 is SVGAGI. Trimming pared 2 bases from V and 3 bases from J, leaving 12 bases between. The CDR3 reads CASSYLTGGTDTQYF. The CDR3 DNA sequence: TGTGCCAGCAGTTACCTCACCGGGGGAACAGATACGCAGTATTTT.

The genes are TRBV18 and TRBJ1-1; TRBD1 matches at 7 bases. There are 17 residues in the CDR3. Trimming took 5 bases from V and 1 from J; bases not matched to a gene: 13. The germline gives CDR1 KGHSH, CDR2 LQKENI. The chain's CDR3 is CASSATGLGDWNTEAFF. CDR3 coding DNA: TGTGCCAGCTCAGCGACAGGGCTGGGGGACTGGAACACTGAAGCTTTCTTT. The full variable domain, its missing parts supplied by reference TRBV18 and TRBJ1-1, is NAGVMQNPRHLVRRRGQEARLRCSPMKGHSHVYWYRQLPEEGLKFMVYLQKENIIDESGMPKERFSAEFPKEGPSILRIQQVVRGDSAAYFCASSATGLGDWNTEAFFGQGTRLTVV.

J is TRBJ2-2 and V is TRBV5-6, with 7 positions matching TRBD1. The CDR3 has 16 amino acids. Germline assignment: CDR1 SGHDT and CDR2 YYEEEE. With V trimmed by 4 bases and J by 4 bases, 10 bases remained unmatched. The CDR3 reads CASSPTGALGTGELFF. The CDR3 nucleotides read TGTGCCAGCAGCCCAACAGGGGCCCTTGGCACCGGGGAGCTGTTTTTT.

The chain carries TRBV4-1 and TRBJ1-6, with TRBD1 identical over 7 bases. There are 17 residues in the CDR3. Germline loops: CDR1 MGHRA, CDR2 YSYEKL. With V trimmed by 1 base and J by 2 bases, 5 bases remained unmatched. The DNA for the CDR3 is TGCGCCAGCAGCCAAGGGACAGGAGGAACCTATAATTCACCCCTCCACTTT. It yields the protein CASSQGTGGTYNSPLHF.

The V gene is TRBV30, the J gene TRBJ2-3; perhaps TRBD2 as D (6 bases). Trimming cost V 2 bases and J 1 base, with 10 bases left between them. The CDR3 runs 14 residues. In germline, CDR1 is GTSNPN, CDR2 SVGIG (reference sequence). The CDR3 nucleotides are TGTGCCTGGAGTATCCGCGGGGGCACAGATACGCAGTATTTT. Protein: CAWSIRGGTDTQYF.

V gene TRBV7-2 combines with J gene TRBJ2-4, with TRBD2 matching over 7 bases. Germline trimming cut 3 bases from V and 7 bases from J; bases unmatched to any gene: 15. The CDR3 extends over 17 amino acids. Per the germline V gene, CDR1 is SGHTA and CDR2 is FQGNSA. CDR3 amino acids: CASSFYLTSTGGNIQYF. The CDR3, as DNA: TGTGCCAGCAGCTTTTACCTTACATCGACCGGGGGGAACATTCAGTACTTC.

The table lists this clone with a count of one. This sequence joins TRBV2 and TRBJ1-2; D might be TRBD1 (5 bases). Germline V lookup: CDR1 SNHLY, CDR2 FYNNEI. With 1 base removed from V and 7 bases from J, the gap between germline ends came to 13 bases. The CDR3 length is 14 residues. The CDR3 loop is CASSEDQGGCGYTF. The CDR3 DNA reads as TGTGCCAGCAGTGAAGATCAGGGAGGCTGTGGCTACACCTTC.

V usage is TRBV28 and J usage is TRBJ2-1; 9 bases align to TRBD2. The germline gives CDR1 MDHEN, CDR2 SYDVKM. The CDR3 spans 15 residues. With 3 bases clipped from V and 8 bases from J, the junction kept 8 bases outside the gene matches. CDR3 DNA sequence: TGTGCCAGCAGTTTTAGCGGGAGCAATTCGGATGAGCAGTTCTTC. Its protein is CASSFSGSNSDEQFF.

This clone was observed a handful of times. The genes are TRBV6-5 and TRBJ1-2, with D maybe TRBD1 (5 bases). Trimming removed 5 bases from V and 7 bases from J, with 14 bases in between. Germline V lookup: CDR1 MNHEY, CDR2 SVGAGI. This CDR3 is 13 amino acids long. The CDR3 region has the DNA TGTGCCAGCAGTCCCCACAGGTCTGGTGGCTACACCTTC. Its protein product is CASSPHRSGGYTF.

Here the CDR3 DNA reads TGTGCCAGCAGTACTAGCGGGGCTCCAGAGACCCAGTACTTC. As protein: CASSTSGAPETQYF. J is TRBJ2-5 and V is TRBV11-2; 10 bases fit TRBD2. Losses at the gene ends were 6 bases for V and 4 bases for J; bases not matched to a gene: 5. The germline V gene encodes CDR1 SGHAT and CDR2 FQNNGV. This CDR3 has 14 amino acids.

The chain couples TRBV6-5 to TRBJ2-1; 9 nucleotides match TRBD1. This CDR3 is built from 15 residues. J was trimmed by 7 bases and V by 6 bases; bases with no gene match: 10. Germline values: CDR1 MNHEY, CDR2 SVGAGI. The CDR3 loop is CASSNGGTGINEQFF. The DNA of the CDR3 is TGTGCCAGCAGCAATGGGGGGACAGGGATTAATGAGCAGTTCTTC.

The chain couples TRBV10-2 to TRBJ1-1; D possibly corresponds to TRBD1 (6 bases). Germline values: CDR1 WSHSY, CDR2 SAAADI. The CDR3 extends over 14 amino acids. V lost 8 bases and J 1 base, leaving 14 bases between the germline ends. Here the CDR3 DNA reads TGCGCCAGCGCCGGGGGGCGACGGAACACTGAAGCTTTCTTT. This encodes CASAGGRRNTEAFF.

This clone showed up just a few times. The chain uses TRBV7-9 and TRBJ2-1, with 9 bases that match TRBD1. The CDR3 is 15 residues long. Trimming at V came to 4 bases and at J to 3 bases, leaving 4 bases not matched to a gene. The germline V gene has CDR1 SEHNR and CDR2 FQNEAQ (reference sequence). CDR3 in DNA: TGTGCCAGCAGCTCGGACAGGGGAAACTACAATGAGCAGTTCTTC. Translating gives CASSSDRGNYNEQFF.

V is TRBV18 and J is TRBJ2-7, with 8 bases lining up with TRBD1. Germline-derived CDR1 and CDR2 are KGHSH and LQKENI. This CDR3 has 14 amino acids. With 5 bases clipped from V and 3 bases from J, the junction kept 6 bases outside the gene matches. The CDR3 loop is CASSGRGLGYEQYF. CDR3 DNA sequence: TGTGCCAGCTCAGGCAGGGGGCTAGGCTACGAGCAGTACTTC.

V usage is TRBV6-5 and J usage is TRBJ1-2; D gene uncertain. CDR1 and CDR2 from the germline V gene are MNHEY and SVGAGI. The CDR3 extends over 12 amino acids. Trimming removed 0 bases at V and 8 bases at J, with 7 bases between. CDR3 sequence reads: CASSYSADGYTF. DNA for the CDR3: TGTGCCAGCAGTTACTCAGCGGACGGCTACACCTTC.

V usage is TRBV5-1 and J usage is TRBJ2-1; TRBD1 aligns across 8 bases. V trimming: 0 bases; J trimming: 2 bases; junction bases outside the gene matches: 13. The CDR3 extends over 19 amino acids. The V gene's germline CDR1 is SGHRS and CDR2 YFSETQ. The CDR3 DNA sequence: TGCGCCAGCAGCTTGGTACAGGGGGGCCCGGGGTACACCTACAATGAGCAGTTCTTC. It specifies CASSLVQGGPGYTYNEQFF.

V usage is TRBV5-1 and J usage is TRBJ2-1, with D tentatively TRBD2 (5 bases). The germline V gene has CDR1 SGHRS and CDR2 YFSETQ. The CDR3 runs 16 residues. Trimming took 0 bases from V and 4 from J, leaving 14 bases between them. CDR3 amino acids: CASSLVPGMGYNEQFF. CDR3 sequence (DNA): TGCGCCAGCAGCTTGGTTCCCGGGATGGGGTACAATGAGCAGTTCTTC.